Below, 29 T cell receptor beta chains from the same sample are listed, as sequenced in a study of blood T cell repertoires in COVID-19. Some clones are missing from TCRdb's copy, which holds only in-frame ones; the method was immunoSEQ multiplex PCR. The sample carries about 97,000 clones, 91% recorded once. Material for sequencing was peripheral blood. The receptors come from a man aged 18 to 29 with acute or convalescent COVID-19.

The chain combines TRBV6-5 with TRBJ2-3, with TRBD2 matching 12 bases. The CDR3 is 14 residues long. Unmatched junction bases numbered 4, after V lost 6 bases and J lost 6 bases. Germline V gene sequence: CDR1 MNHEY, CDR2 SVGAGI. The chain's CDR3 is CASRGLAGRDTQYF. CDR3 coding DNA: TGTGCCAGCAGAGGACTAGCGGGGCGCGATACGCAGTATTTT.

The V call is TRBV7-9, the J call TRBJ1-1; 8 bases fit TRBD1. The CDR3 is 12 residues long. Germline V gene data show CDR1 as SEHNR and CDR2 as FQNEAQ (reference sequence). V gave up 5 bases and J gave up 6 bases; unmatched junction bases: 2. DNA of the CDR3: TGTGCCAGCAGCCCGACAGGGGCTGAAGCTTTCTTT. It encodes CASSPTGAEAFF.

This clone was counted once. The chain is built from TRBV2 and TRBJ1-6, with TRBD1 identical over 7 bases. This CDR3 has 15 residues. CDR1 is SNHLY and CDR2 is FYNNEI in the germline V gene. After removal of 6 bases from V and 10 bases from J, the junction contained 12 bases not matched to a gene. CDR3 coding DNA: TGTGCCAGCAGGACAGGGACAGTAACTCGGTCACCCCTCCACTTT. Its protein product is CASRTGTVTRSPLHF.

CDR3 region: CASSPSNQPQHF. The CDR3 region has the DNA TGTGCCAGCAGCCCAAGCAATCAGCCCCAGCATTTT. The chain links TRBV7-9 to TRBJ1-5, with D unclear. The CDR3 is 12 residues long. Trimming cost V 5 bases and J 1 base, with 3 bases left between them. Germline values: CDR1 SEHNR, CDR2 FQNEAQ (reference sequence).

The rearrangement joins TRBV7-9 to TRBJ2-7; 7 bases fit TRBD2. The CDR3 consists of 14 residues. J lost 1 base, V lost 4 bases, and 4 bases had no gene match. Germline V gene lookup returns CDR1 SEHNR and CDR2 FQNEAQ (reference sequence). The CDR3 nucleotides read TGTGCCAGCAGCTGGAACGGGGGGTCCTACGAGCAGTACTTC. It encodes CASSWNGGSYEQYF.

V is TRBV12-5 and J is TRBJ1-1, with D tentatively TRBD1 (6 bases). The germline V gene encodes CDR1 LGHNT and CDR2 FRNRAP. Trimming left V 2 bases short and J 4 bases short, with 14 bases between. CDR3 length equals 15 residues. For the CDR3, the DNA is TGTGCTAGTGGTTTGACCAGGGGCTTGGGCACTGAAGCTTTCTTT. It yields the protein CASGLTRGLGTEAFF.

This CDR3 reads CASSLGFGGSWGNQPQHF. The CDR3 DNA reads as TGTGCCAGCAGCTTGGGGTTTGGAGGCAGCTGGGGAAATCAGCCCCAGCATTTT. The V call is TRBV5-5, the J call TRBJ1-5, with D uncertain. The CDR3 is made up of 18 amino acids. Between the trimmed V and J ends, which lost 0 bases and 4 bases, there was a span of 20 bases. CDR1 and CDR2 from the germline V gene are SGHKS and YYEKEE (reference sequence).

The CDR3 sequence is CASSFTAGTLNTEAFF. The CDR3 DNA reads TGTGCCAGCAGTTTCACAGCCGGGACATTGAACACTGAAGCTTTCTTT. The chain joins TRBV27 to TRBJ1-1, with D possibly being TRBD1 (6 bases). With 3 bases removed from V and 0 bases from J, the gap between germline ends came to 14 bases. Germline-derived CDR1 and CDR2 are MNHEY and SMNVEV (reference sequence). The CDR3 sequence is 16 residues long.

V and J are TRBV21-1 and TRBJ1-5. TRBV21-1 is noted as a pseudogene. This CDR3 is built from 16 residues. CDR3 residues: CASSKGRGGSNQPQHF. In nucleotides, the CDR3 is TGTGCCAGCTCTAAGGGCAGGGGAGGGAGCAATCAGCCCCAGCATTTT.

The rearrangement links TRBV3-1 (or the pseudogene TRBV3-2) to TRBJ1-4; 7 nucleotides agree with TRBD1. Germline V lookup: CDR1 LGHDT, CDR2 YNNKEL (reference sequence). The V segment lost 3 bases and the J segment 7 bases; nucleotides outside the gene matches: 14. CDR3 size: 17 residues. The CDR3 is CASSHSSPWQGVEKLFF. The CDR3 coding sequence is TGTGCCAGCAGCCACTCATCCCCGTGGCAGGGGGTTGAAAAACTGTTTTTT.

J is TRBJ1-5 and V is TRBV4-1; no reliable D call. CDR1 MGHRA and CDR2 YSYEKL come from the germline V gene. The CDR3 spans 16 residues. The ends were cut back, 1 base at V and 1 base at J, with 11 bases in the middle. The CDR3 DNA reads TGCGCCAGCAGCCAAGTAGTACCGGGGAGCAATCAGCCCCAGCATTTT. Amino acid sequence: CASSQVVPGSNQPQHF.

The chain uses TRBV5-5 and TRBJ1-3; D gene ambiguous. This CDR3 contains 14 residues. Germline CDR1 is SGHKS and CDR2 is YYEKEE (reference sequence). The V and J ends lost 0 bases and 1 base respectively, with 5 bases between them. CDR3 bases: TGTGCCAGCAGCTTGGGGGAGTCTGGAAACACCATATATTTT. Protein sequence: CASSLGESGNTIYF.

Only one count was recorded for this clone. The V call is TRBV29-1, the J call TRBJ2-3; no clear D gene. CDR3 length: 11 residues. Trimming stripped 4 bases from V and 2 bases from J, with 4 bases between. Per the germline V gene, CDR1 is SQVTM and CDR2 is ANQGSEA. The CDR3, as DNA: TGCAGCGTTGCTTACACAGATACGCAGTATTTT. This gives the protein CSVAYTDTQYF.

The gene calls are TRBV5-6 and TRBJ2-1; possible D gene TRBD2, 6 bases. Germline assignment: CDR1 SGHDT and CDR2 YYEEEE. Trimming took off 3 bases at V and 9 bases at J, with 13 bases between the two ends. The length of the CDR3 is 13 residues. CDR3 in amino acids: CASSSGLPSEQFF. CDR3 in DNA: TGTGCCAGCAGCTCGGGACTCCCCAGTGAGCAGTTCTTC.

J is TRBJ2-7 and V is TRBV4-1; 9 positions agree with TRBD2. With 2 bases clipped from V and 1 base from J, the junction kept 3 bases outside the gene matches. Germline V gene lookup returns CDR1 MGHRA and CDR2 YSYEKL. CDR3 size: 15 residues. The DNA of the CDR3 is TGCGCCAGCAGCCAACCTAGCGGGATTTCCTACGAGCAGTACTTC. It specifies CASSQPSGISYEQYF.

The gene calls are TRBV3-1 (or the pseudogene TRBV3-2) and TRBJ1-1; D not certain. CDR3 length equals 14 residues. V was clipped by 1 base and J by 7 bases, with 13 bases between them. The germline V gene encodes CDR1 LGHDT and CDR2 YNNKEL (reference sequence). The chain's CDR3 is CASSQVAGTSEAFF. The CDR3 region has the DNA TGTGCCAGCAGCCAAGTTGCTGGCACTAGTGAAGCTTTCTTT.

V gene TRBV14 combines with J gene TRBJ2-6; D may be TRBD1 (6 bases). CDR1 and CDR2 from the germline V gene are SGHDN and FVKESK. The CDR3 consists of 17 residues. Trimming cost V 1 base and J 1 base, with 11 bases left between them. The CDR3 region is CASSQARGQSGANVLTF. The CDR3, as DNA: TGTGCCAGCAGCCAAGCGAGAGGACAGTCTGGGGCCAACGTCCTGACTTTC.

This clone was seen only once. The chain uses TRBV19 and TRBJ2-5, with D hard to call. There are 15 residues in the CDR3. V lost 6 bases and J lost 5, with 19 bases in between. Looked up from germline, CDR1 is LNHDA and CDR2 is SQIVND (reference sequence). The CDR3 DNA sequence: TGTGCCAGTAGCCTAAGCCCGACTCTTTTGGAGACCCAGTACTTC. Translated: CASSLSPTLLETQYF.

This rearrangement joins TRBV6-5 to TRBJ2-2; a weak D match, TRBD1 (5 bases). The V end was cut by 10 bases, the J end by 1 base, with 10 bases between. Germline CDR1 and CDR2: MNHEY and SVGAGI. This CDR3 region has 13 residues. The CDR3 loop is CATTQGNTGELFF. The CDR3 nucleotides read TGTGCCACTACGCAGGGGAACACCGGGGAGCTGTTTTTT.

The CDR3 region has the DNA TGTGCCAGCAGCCAAGATTCAGCGGATACCTACAATGAGCAGTTCTTC. The encoded protein is CASSQDSADTYNEQFF. V is TRBV3-1 (or the pseudogene TRBV3-2) and J is TRBJ2-1; a possible D gene is TRBD2 (5 bases). There are 16 residues in the CDR3. With 0 bases removed from V and 2 bases from J, the gap between germline ends came to 11 bases. CDR1 and CDR2 (germline): LGHDT, YNNKEL (reference sequence).

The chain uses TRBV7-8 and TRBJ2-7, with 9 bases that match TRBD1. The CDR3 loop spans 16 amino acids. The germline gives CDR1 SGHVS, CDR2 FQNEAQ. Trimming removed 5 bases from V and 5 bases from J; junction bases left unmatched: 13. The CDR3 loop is CASSPLGTGLPHEQYF. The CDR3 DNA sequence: TGTGCCAGCAGCCCTCTGGGGACAGGGTTACCCCACGAGCAGTACTTC. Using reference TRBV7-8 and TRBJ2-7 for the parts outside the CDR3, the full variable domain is GAGVSQSPRYKVAKRGQDVALRCDPISGHVSLFWYQQALGQGPEFLTYFQNEAQLDKSGLPSDRFFAERPEGSVSTLKIQRTQQEDSAVYLCASSPLGTGLPHEQYFGPGTRLTVT.

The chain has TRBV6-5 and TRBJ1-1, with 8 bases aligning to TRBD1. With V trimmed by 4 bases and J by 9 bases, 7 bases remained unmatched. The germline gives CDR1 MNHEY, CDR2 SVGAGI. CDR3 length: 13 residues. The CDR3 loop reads CASSSGQGGKAFF. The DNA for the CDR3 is TGTGCCAGCAGTTCCGGACAGGGAGGTAAAGCTTTCTTT.

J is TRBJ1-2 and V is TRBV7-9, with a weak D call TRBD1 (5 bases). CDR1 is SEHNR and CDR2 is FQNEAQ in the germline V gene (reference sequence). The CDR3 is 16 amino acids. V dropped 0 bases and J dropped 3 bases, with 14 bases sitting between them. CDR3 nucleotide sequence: TGTGCCAGCAGCTTAGCGCCCGGCGGGACGTACTATGGCTACACCTTC. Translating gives CASSLAPGGTYYGYTF.

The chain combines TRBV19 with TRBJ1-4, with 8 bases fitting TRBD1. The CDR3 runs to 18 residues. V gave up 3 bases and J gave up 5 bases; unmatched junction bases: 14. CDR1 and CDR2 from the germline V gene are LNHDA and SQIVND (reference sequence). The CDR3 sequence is CASSILGTGLGVNEKLFF. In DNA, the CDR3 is TGTGCCAGTAGTATCCTAGGGACAGGCCTCGGCGTAAATGAAAAACTGTTTTTT.

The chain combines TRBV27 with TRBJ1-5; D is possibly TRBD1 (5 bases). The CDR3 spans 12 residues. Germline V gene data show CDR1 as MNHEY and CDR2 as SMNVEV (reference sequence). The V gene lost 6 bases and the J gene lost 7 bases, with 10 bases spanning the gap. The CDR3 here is CASRGVGQPQHF. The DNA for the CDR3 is TGTGCCAGCAGAGGGGTGGGACAGCCCCAGCATTTT.

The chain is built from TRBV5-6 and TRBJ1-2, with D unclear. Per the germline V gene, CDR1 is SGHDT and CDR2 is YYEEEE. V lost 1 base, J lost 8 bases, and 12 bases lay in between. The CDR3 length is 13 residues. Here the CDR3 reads CASSLTGIGGYTF. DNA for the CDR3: TGTGCCAGCAGCTTGACCGGGATTGGCGGCTACACCTTC.

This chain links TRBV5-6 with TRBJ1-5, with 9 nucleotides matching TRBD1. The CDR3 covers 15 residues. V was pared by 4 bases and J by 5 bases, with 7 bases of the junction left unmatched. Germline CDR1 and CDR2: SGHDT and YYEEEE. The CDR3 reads CASSPWGQGDQPQHF. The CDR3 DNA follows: TGTGCCAGCAGCCCTTGGGGACAGGGAGATCAGCCCCAGCATTTT.

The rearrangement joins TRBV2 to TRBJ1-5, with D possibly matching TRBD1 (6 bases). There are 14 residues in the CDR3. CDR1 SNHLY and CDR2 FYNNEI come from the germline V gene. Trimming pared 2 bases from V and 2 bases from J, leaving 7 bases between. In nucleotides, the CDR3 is TGTGCCAGCAGTGAAAACAGGGGCAATCAGCCCCAGCATTTT. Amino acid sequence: CASSENRGNQPQHF.

The chain's CDR3 is CASKLAGGNEQFF. As DNA, the CDR3 is TGTGCCAGCAAACTAGCGGGAGGAAACGAGCAGTTCTTC. The V call is TRBV27, the J call TRBJ2-1; 12 bases are shared with TRBD2. The germline V gene encodes CDR1 MNHEY and CDR2 SMNVEV (reference sequence). V lost 7 bases, J lost 10 bases, and 5 bases stayed unmatched. CDR3 length: 13 residues.